The sequence of this T cell receptor beta chain was determined in a study of CD8 T cells in ankylosing spondylitis. Study-level points and caveats: Reportedly, matched ankylosing spondylitis synovial fluid was significantly enriched for disease-linked clones.

Germline assignment: CDR1 DFQATT and CDR2 SNEGSKA (reference sequence). The CDR3 has 12 amino acids. The ends were cut back, 4 bases at V and 7 bases at J, with 11 bases in the middle. This clonotype was seen many times. Its antigen is as yet unknown. One entry per CDR3 protein results from TCRdb running MiXCR on the 5' RACE reads. The table shows nearly 350,000 distinct CDR3 sequences, with under 15% occurring only once. The chain recombines TRBV20-1 with TRBJ2-1, with D possibly being TRBD2 (6 bases). The sequence derives from a male donor with ankylosing spondylitis or in good health (not recorded which). Sequenced input: blood, either unsorted or a sorted T cell fraction (not recorded which). The CDR3 protein is CSATRGGNEQFF. CDR3 sequence (DNA): TGCAGTGCTACGCGGGGTGGGAATGAGCAGTTCTTC.